This is a list of T cell receptor beta chains from one sample in a study of regulatory T cells in long-lasting Graves disease. TCRdb re-called the multiplex PCR reads with MiXCR, one entry per CDR3 protein. The data hold about 460,000 distinct CDR3 sequences, with under 25% observed a single time. The material sequenced was peripheral blood mononuclear cells (PBMCs), taken when the disease was refractory, from a patient treated with antithyroid drugs. Receptors were obtained from a female donor with Graves disease. The CDR3 runs from the conserved cysteine through the conserved F or W. The D gene is left open where the match is weak. For some rows the clone size is stated as once, few or many, or as a class when expanded; others skip it.

.,TRBJ1-2,.,TRBV11-3,TGTGCCAGCAGCTCAAACTGTGGCTACACCTTC,CASSSNCGYTF
.,TRBJ2-1,few,TRBV7-6,TGTGCCAGCAGCTTAGGTTTCGGTGGGTTCAATGAGCAGTTCTTC,CASSLGFGGFNEQFF
.,TRBJ2-7,.,TRBV9,TGTGCCAGCAGCATAGATGGAGGGGGCACCACCTACGAGCAGTACTTC,CASSIDGGGTTYEQYF
.,TRBJ1-5,few,TRBV29-1,TGCAGCGTTGAAGCCCGGGGGGGCAATCAGCCCCAGCATTTT,CSVEARGGNQPQHF
.,TRBJ2-7,few,TRBV5-1,TGCGCCAGCAGCTTGGTTCTGGCAGACTCCTACGAGCAGTACTTC,CASSLVLADSYEQYF
.,TRBJ2-6,.,TRBV20-1,TGCAGTGCCTCTGGGGCCAACGTCCTGACTTTC,CSASGANVLTF
.,TRBJ2-7,.,TRBV12-3/TRBV12-4,TGTGCCAGCAGTGATCAGGGTGACTACGAGCAGTGCTTC,CASSDQGDYEQCF
TRBD2,TRBJ2-5,many,TRBV20-1,TGCAGTGCTGCCTTGGGGGGGTGGGGCCAAGAGACCCAGTACTTC,CSAALGGWGQETQYF
.,TRBJ2-5,many,TRBV6-9,TGTGCCAGCAGTTCCGCCCGGACGACCCAGTACTTC,CASSSARTTQYF
TRBD1,TRBJ2-3,.,TRBV6-1,TGTGCCAGCAGACAGGGGCCCACAGATACGCAGTATTTT,CASRQGPTDTQYF
.,TRBJ1-2,few,TRBV6-1,TGTGCCAGCAACCCTGGTGCCTATGGCTACACCTTC,CASNPGAYGYTF
TRBD1,TRBJ2-1,.,TRBV7-2,TGTGCCAGCAGCTCTTTCCCCAGGGGGCATAATGAGCAGTTCTTC,CASSSFPRGHNEQFF
TRBD1,TRBJ2-2,few,TRBV11-2,TGTGCCAGCACCCTAAGGGGGCAGGACACCGGGGAGCTGTTTTTT,CASTLRGQDTGELFF
.,TRBJ2-7,.,TRBV7-9,TGTGCCAGCAGCTTAGTTCTCGATCCCTACGAGCAGTACTTC,CASSLVLDPYEQYF
.,TRBJ2-5,many,TRBV19,TGTGCCAGTAGTTGGAGCTGGGGTACGGAAGAGACCCAGTACTTC,CASSWSWGTEETQYF
.,TRBJ1-2,.,TRBV29-1,TGCAGCGTTGAAAAAGGAAGCGGCTACACCTTC,CSVEKGSGYTF
.,TRBJ1-1,.,TRBV25-1,TGTGCCAGCACTCGCAGGGCCGGGGGTGAAGCTTTCTTT,CASTRRAGGEAFF
TRBD1,TRBJ2-2,few,TRBV2,TGTGCCAGCAGTGAAAGGACAGGTTCGAACACCGGGGAGCTGTTTTTT,CASSERTGSNTGELFF
TRBD2,TRBJ2-5,few,TRBV3-1,TGTGCCAGCAGCCAAGTAATAGCGCTAGCGGTTAAAAAAGAGACCCAGTACTTC,CASSQVIALAVKKETQYF
.,TRBJ2-1,few,TRBV2,TGTGCCAGCAGTGAGAATTTTGGGGGGGAGCAGTTCTTC,CASSENFGGEQFF
.,TRBJ1-5,many,TRBV28,TGTGCCAGCAGTCTCGGGGGGGCTAATCAGCCCCAGCATTTT,CASSLGGANQPQHF
.,TRBJ2-7,many,TRBV6-1,TGTGCCAGCAGTCCCACCGGGAAACTCGAGCAGTACTTC,CASSPTGKLEQYF
.,TRBJ1-5,few,TRBV19,TGTGCCAGTAGTATCAGGGACCCTCTGGATCAGCCCCAGCATTTT,CASSIRDPLDQPQHF
.,TRBJ1-6,.,TRBV7-9,TGTGCCAGCAGCTTAGACAGGGAATTGACACCCCTCCACTTT,CASSLDRELTPLHF
.,TRBJ1-2,many,TRBV28,TGTGCCAGCAGGGACACCGGGGATTTTTGGTATGGCTACACCTTC,CASRDTGDFWYGYTF
TRBD2,TRBJ2-1,.,TRBV28,TGTGCCGGCAATAAGAGGCGGGAGGCCTACAATGAGCAGTTCTTC,CAGNKRREAYNEQFF
TRBD1,TRBJ1-2,.,TRBV5-6,TGTGCCAGCAGCTTGGGACAGGGGGAACACTATGGCTACACCTTC,CASSLGQGEHYGYTF
.,TRBJ1-1,.,TRBV3-1,TGTGCCAGCAGCCAAGACGCAGCAACCCCAGGGGCTTTCTTT,CASSQDAATPGAFF
.,TRBJ1-1,.,TRBV6-2/TRBV6-3,TGTGCCAGCACCTCCACCGGGCAGGGCACTGAAGCTTTCTTT,CASTSTGQGTEAFF
TRBD1,TRBJ2-7,.,TRBV4-1,TGCGCCAGCAGCCCTTGGGGACAGGGTAAAGGTGAGCAGTACTTC,CASSPWGQGKGEQYF
.,TRBJ2-7,many,TRBV6-2/TRBV6-3,TGTGCCAGCAGTCTAGGGGGGCCCCCCTACGAGCAGTACTTC,CASSLGGPPYEQYF
TRBD1,TRBJ1-1,many,TRBV28,TGTGCCAGCAGCTTAGTGACAGGGCCCACTGAAGCTTTCTTT,CASSLVTGPTEAFF
TRBD1,TRBJ1-1,many,TRBV24-1,TGTGCCACCAGAACAGGGGGGTACGGTGGAACTGAAGCTTTCTTT,CATRTGGYGGTEAFF
TRBD2,TRBJ2-7,few,TRBV27,TGTGCCAGCAGTCTGACTAGCGGAGGCGAGCAGTACTTC,CASSLTSGGEQYF
.,TRBJ2-2,few,TRBV9,TGTGCCAGCAGCGTAGCTGGTACTTCCAACACCGGGGAGCTGTTTTTT,CASSVAGTSNTGELFF
TRBD1,TRBJ2-5,.,TRBV7-2,TGTGCCAGCAGCCCTTTTGAGGGGGCGACCCAGTACTTC,CASSPFEGATQYF
.,TRBJ2-5,many,TRBV7-2,TGTGCCAGCAGCTTAGCGGCGGGGACGGAGACCCAGTACTTC,CASSLAAGTETQYF
TRBD1,TRBJ1-2,few,TRBV19,TGTGCCAGTAGCCTAGACAGGGGAGATGGCTACACCTTC,CASSLDRGDGYTF
.,TRBJ2-7,.,TRBV6-5,TGTGCCAGCAGTTACTCCCAGAATTCCTACGAGCAGTACTTC,CASSYSQNSYEQYF
.,TRBJ1-1,.,TRBV4-1,TGCGCCAGCAGCCAAGAGGGGCTTTTACGGGACACTGAAGCTTTCTTT,CASSQEGLLRDTEAFF
TRBD2,TRBJ2-3,.,TRBV6-1,TGTGCCAGCAGCGGACTAGCCGCCAATGGTACGCAGTATTTT,CASSGLAANGTQYF
.,TRBJ1-2,.,TRBV28,TGTGCCAGCGGTCCGATCGGATTTGGCTACACCTTC,CASGPIGFGYTF
TRBD1,TRBJ2-7,few,TRBV29-1,TGCAGCGTACCTGGGGACAGATCCAGCTACGAGCAGTACTTC,CSVPGDRSSYEQYF
.,TRBJ2-5,many,TRBV7-2,TGTGCCAGCAGCTTAGGGGGTTGGGGGGAGACCCAGTACTTC,CASSLGGWGETQYF
.,TRBJ2-5,many,TRBV3-1,TGTGCCAGCAGCCCGCGGACAGAGCGAGAGACCCAGTACTTC,CASSPRTERETQYF
.,TRBJ2-5,.,TRBV20-1,TGCAGTGCTAGAGATCTCATCGAAGAGACCCAGTACTTC,CSARDLIEETQYF
TRBD1,TRBJ2-7,many,TRBV28,TGTGCCAGCCATACCGGCCTGACAGGGGACGAGCAGTACTTC,CASHTGLTGDEQYF
.,TRBJ1-2,many,TRBV27,TGTGCCAGCAGTTTAGAGGGCAAGGAGGGCTACACCTTC,CASSLEGKEGYTF
.,TRBJ1-6,.,TRBV19,TGTGCCAGTAGTAGAGAATCGACCGAAAATTCACCCCTCCACTTT,CASSRESTENSPLHF
TRBD2,TRBJ2-3,few,TRBV28,TGTGCCAGACGACTAGCGGGAGACAGGACAGATACGCAGTATTTT,CARRLAGDRTDTQYF